Detailed here is one TCR beta chain. Treatment indicated: oral pan-JAK inhibitor, 5-10 mg twice daily. Researchers took lesional scalp punch biopsies and peripheral blood from people who were alopecia areata patients. RNA extraction was followed by reverse transcription into cDNA, which acted as the sequencing template. The method was immunoSEQ multiplex PCR; TCRdb's version includes in-frame clones alone and lacks a portion of them. Among under 150,000 clones listed, 60% to 65% were seen once. This CDR3 contains 17 residues. CDR1 is LGHNA, CDR2 YNFKEQ, per germline. With 4 bases clipped from V and 1 base from J, the junction kept 10 bases outside the gene matches. The sample comes from a study of CD8+ T cells in alopecia areata. Study at large: Oral tofacitinib (5 to 10 mg twice daily) was administered to treated patients. Disease severity was quantified as SALT score of affected scalp area.

Sequenced here: CD4+ T cells sorted from blood, sampled at week 4, from a patient treated with tofacitinib. This clonotype was sampled from a human donor with alopecia areata. The V call is TRBV4-2, the J call TRBJ2-3; 8 nucleotides match TRBD1. In DNA form, the CDR3 reads TGTGCCAGCAGCCTCAACAGGCAGGGGGCCCGCACAGATACGCAGTATTTT. The encoded protein is CASSLNRQGARTDTQYF.